This TCR beta chain was recovered during a study of cytomegalovirus exposure and HLA in healthy donors. This clone was seen just once. The antigen is undetermined. The PCR ran on 60 Vbeta and 13 Jbeta primers. The assay was immunoSEQ multiplex PCR, and TCRdb's table has in-frame clones only and misses some. The table includes roughly 190,000 clones, 78% detected once. Findings and limits, study-wide: Common viral pathogens seemed, in a later analysis, to connect with several of the most significant clusters.

The V and J ends lost 4 bases and 4 bases respectively, with 17 bases between them. Germline CDR1 reads GTSNPN; CDR2 reads SVGIG (reference sequence). This CDR3 region has 14 residues. The TCR was taken from a female donor in good health and CMV-seronegative. The sample comprised PBMCs. The J gene is TRBJ2-7, the V gene TRBV30; TRBD2 is a possible D gene (6 bases). The CDR3 DNA is TGTGCCTGGATAGGCCACATAGGGAGGTACGAGCAGTACTTC. Translating gives CAWIGHIGRYEQYF.